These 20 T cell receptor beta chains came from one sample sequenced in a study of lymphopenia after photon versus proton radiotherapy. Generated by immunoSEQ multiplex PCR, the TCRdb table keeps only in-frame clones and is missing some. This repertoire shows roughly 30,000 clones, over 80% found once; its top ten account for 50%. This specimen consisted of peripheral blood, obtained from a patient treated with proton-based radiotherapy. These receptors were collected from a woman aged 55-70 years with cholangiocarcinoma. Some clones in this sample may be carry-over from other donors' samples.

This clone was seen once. The CDR3 coding sequence is TGCGCCAGCAGCCAAGATGCGGGTTGGGGCAGGAATACGCAGTATTTT. Amino acid sequence: CASSQDAGWGRNTQYF. The chain employs TRBV4-3 and TRBJ2-3; the D call may be TRBD1 or TRBD2 (5 bases each). With 0 bases removed from V and 7 bases from J, the gap between germline ends came to 17 bases. Germline lookup yields CDR1 LGHNA and CDR2 YSLEER. The CDR3 covers 16 residues.

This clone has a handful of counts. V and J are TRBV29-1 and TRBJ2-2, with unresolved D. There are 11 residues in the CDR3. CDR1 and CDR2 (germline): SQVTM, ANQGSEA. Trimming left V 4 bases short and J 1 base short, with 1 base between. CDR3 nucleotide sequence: TGCAGCGTTGGGAACACCGGGGAGCTGTTTTTT. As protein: CSVGNTGELFF.

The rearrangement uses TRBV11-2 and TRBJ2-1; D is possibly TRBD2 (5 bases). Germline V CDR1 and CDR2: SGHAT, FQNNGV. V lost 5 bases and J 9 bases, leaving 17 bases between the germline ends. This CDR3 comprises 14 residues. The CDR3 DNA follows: TGTGCCAGCAGCCCGGGGAAGGGTATGGGTGAGCAGTTCTTC. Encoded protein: CASSPGKGMGEQFF.

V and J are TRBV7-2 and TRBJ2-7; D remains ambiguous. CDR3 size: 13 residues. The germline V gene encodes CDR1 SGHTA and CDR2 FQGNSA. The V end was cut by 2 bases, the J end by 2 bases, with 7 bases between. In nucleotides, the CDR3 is TGTGCCAGCAGCTTAACGGCGACCTACGAGCAGTACTTC. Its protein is CASSLTATYEQYF.

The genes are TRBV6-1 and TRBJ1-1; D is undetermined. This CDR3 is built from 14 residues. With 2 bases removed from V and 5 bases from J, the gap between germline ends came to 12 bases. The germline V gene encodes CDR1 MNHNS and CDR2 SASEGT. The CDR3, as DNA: TGTGCCAGCAGTGAAAACATGCGGGGAACTGAAGCTTTCTTT. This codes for CASSENMRGTEAFF.

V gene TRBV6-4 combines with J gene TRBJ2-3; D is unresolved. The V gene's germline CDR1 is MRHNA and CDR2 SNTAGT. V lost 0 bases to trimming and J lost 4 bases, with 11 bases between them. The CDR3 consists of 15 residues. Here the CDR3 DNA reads TGTGCCAGCAGTGACTCAGGCAGTTCATCAGATACGCAGTATTTT. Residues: CASSDSGSSSDTQYF.

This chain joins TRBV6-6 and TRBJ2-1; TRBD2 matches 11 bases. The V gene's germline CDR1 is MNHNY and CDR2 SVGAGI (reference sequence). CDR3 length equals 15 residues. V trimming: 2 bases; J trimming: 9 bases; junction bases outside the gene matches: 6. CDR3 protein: CASSYQGSGGGEQFF. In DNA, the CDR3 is TGTGCCAGCAGTTACCAGGGTAGCGGGGGGGGTGAGCAGTTCTTC.

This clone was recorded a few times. CDR3 nucleotide sequence: TGTGCCAGCAGCAAAGTGGGAGACTTGCTCTCCTACGAGCAGTACTTC. Amino acid sequence: CASSKVGDLLSYEQYF. V gene TRBV21-1 combines with J gene TRBJ2-7; the D call of TRBD2 is as the table states it, not checked on the DNA. TRBV21-1 is annotated as a pseudogene. The CDR3 loop spans 16 amino acids.

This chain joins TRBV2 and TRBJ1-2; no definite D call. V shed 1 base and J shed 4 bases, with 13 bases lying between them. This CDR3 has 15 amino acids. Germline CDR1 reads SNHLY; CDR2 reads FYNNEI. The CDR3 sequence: CASSEVPTYRYGYTF. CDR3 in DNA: TGTGCCAGCAGTGAAGTCCCTACTTACCGCTATGGCTACACCTTC.

CDR3 nucleotides: TGCGCCAGCAGCGCACGTGGCAGCTCCTACGAGCAGTACTTC. Protein product: CASSARGSSYEQYF. This rearrangement joins TRBV5-1 to TRBJ2-7; no clear D gene. The CDR3 consists of 14 residues. Between the trimmed V and J ends, which lost 4 bases and 0 bases, there was a span of 11 bases. CDR1 SGHRS and CDR2 YFSETQ come from the germline V gene.

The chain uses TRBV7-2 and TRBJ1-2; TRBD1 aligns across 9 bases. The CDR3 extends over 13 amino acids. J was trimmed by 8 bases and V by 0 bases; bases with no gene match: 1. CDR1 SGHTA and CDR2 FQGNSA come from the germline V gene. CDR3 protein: CASSLAGQGGYTF. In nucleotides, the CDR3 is TGTGCCAGCAGCTTAGCTGGACAGGGGGGCTACACCTTC.

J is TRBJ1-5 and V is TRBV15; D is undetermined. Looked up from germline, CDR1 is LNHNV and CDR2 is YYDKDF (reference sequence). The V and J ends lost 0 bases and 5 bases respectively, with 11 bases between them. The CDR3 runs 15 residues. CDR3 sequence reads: CATSRDLGDHQPQHF. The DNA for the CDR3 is TGTGCCACCAGCAGAGATCTGGGAGATCATCAGCCCCAGCATTTT. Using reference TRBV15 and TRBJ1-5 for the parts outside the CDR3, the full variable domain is DAMVIQNPRYQVTQFGKPVTLSCSQTLNHNVMYWYQQKSSQAPKLLFHYYDKDFNNEADTPDNFQSRRPNTSFCFLDIRSPGLGDTAMYLCATSRDLGDHQPQHFGDGTRLSIL.

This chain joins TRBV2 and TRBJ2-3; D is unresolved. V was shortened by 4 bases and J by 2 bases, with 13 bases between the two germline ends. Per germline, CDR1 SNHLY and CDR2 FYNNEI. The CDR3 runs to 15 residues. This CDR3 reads CASSVSRPNTDTQYF. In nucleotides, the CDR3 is TGTGCCAGCAGTGTCTCGCGGCCAAACACAGATACGCAGTATTTT.

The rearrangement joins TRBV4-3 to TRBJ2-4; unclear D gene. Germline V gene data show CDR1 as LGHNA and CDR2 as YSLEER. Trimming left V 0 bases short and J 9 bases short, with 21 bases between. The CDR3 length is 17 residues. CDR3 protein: CASSQDSPAQPLGIQYF. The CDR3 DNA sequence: TGCGCCAGCAGCCAAGACTCTCCGGCCCAACCCCTCGGCATTCAGTACTTC.

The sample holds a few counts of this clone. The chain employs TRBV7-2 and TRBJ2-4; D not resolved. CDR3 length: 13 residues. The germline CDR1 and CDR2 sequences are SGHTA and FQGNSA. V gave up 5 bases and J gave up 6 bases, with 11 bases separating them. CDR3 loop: CASSPSSANIQYF. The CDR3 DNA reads TGTGCCAGCAGCCCCTCTTCGGCAAACATTCAGTACTTC.

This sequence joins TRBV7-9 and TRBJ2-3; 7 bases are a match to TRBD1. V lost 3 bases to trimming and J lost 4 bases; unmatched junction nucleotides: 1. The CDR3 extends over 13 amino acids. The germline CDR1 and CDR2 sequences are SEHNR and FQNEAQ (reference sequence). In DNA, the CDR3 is TGTGCCAGCAGCTTGACAGGGTCAGATACGCAGTATTTT. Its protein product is CASSLTGSDTQYF.

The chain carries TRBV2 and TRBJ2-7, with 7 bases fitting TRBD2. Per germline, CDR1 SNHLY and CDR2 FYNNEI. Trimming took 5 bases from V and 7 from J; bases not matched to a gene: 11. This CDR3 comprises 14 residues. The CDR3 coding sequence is TGTGCCAGCAGTCCGACTCTACCCGGGGGGGAGCAGTACTTC. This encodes CASSPTLPGGEQYF.

CDR3 residues: CASSQLGGRGHTGELFF. CDR3 nucleotide sequence: TGCGCCAGCAGCCAGCTAGGGGGGAGGGGGCATACCGGGGAGCTGTTTTTT. The rearrangement links TRBV4-1 to TRBJ2-2; D is tentatively TRBD1 or TRBD2 (7 bases each). Germline V gives CDR1 MGHRA, CDR2 YSYEKL. Trimming shortened V by 3 bases and J by 5 bases, and 19 bases separated the two germline ends. This CDR3 has 17 amino acids.

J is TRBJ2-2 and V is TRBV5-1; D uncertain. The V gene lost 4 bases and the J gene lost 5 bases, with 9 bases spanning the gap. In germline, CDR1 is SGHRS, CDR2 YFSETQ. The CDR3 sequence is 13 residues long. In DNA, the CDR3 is TGCGCCAGCAGCCCTACCCATACCGGGGAGCTGTTTTTT. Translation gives CASSPTHTGELFF.

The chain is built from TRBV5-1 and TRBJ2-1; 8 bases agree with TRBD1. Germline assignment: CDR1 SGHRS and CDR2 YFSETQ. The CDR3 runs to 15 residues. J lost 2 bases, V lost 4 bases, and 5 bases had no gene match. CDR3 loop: CASSRGQATYNEQFF. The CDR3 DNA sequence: TGCGCCAGCAGCCGGGGACAGGCAACCTACAATGAGCAGTTCTTC.